Listed here is a single TCR beta chain. Its specificity is not known. The sample is drawn from a study of identifying expanded T cells in peripheral blood. Study results and limitations: Variance in clone template counts between roughly 2-week samples significantly increased with total template count across all healthy donors.

Healthy donors had no documented immune events, such as infections, while sampled. Libraries were prepared by immunoSEQ multiplex PCR; TCRdb keeps only in-frame clonotypes and omits some of them. The sample consists of about 78,000 clones, roughly 81% of them appearing once. The material sequenced was blood. This sequence was found in a person aged 18-70 years in good health.

CDR3 region: CASSLGAGGETQYF. Written as DNA, the CDR3 is TGTGCCAGCAGCTTGGGAGCGGGAGGCGAGACCCAGTACTTC. V gene TRBV7-2 combines with J gene TRBJ2-5, with 9 bases fitting TRBD2. Germline CDR1 SGHTA, CDR2 FQGNSA. The V segment lost 3 bases and the J segment 5 bases; nucleotides outside the gene matches: 4. CDR3 length: 14 amino acids.